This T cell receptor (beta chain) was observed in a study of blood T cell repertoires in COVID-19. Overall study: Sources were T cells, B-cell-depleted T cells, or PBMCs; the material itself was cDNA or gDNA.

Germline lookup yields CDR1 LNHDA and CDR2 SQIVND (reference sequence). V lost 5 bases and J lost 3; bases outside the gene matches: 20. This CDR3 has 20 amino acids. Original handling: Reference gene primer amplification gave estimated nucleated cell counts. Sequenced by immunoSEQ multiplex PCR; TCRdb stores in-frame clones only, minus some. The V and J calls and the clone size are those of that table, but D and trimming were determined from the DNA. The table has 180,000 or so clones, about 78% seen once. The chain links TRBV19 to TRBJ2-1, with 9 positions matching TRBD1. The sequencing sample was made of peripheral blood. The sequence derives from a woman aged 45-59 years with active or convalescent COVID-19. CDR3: CASSPNAGTGRLAGYNEQFF. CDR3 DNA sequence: TGTGCCAGTAGTCCGAACGCCGGGACAGGGCGCCTAGCAGGCTACAATGAGCAGTTCTTC. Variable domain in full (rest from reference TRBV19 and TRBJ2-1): DGGITQSPKYLFRKEGQNVTLSCEQNLNHDAMYWYRQDPGQGLRLIYYSQIVNDFQKGDIAEGYSVSREKKESFPLTVTSAQKNPTAFYLCASSPNAGTGRLAGYNEQFFGPGTRLTVL.